Following are 7 T cell receptor beta chains from one sample sequenced in a study of CD8 T cells in ankylosing spondylitis (TCRdb year 2017). Antigens for these TCRs are unknown. Library construction relied on 5' RACE. Sequencer: Illumina HiSeq 2500. TCRdb cleaned the public reads at Q25 with fastp, built clones with MiXCR and kept in-frame beta chains. Duplicate CDR3 protein sequences are folded into a single record with the most common DNA and genes. Within this sample are 670,000 or so distinct CDR3 sequences, with about 20% of them counted one time only. The ten largest clones add up to around 19% of the sample. Study-level results and caveats: A TCR beta motif of several highly homologous amino acid variants appeared characteristic of blood from ankylosing spondylitis patients.

The sequenced sample consisted of blood, either unsorted or a sorted T cell fraction (not recorded which). These receptors all stem from a male donor with ankylosing spondylitis.

The chain joins TRBV5-6 to TRBJ2-7; TRBD1 might be the D (6 bases). V lost 1 base and J 3 bases, leaving 14 bases between the germline ends. Looked up from germline, CDR1 is SGHDT and CDR2 is YYEEEE. The CDR3 spans 15 residues. The chain's CDR3 is CASSLTGPSDYEQYF. Written as DNA, the CDR3 is TGTGCCAGCAGCTTGACAGGGCCTTCGGACTACGAGCAGTACTTC.

This chain links TRBV15 with TRBJ1-4; a possible D gene is TRBD1 (5 bases). Trimming cost V 1 base and J 8 bases, with 14 bases left between them. The CDR3 runs to 15 residues. Germline assignment: CDR1 LNHNV and CDR2 YYDKDF (reference sequence). The CDR3 spells CATSRGGLNVEKLFF. CDR3 DNA: TGTGCCACCAGCAGAGGGGGACTTAATGTGGAAAAACTGTTTTTT.

V and J are TRBV5-1 and TRBJ2-4; 7 nucleotides line up with TRBD2. J gave up 0 bases and V 3 bases, and 6 bases lay outside the gene matches. CDR3 length equals 16 residues. The V gene's germline CDR1 is SGHRS and CDR2 YFSETQ. The CDR3 loop reads CASSSPREGAKNIQYF. CDR3 bases: TGCGCCAGCAGCTCACCCAGGGAGGGAGCCAAAAACATTCAGTACTTC.

This clonotype was counted between two and nine times. This chain joins TRBV20-1 and TRBJ2-1; 10 nucleotides agree with TRBD2. The trim removed 6 bases at V and 6 bases at J, leaving 11 bases unmatched. This CDR3 is built from 15 residues. CDR1 is DFQATT, CDR2 SNEGSKA, per germline (reference sequence). The CDR3 DNA reads TGCAGTGCGAGACTTAGCGGGGGGTTGTCCAATGAGCAGTTCTTC. It translates to CSARLSGGLSNEQFF.

The rearrangement links TRBV20-1 to TRBJ2-5; TRBD1 agrees at 7 bases. CDR1 is DFQATT and CDR2 is SNEGSKA in the germline V gene (reference sequence). V lost 5 bases and J lost 3; bases outside the gene matches: 6. CDR3 length equals 13 residues. The CDR3 reads CSARGQVKETQYF. CDR3 bases: TGCAGTGCTCGAGGACAGGTTAAAGAGACCCAGTACTTC.

V usage is TRBV3-1 and J usage is TRBJ2-5; D is unclear. V shed 4 bases and J shed 4 bases, with 13 bases lying between them. The CDR3 sequence is 14 residues long. The V gene's germline CDR1 is LGHDT and CDR2 YNNKEL (reference sequence). The CDR3 sequence is CASSRGSDPETQYF. CDR3 coding DNA: TGTGCCAGCAGCCGGGGTTCGGACCCAGAGACCCAGTACTTC.

This rearrangement joins TRBV6-2 or TRBV6-3 to TRBJ1-1, with 12 nucleotides matching TRBD1. With V trimmed by 6 bases and J by 6 bases, 14 bases remained unmatched. From germline, CDR1 is MNHEY and CDR2 SVGEGT. The CDR3 covers 17 residues. The CDR3 is CASRRLPGQGAGAEAFF. CDR3 coding DNA: TGTGCCAGCAGACGACTACCGGGACAGGGGGCTGGCGCTGAAGCTTTCTTT.